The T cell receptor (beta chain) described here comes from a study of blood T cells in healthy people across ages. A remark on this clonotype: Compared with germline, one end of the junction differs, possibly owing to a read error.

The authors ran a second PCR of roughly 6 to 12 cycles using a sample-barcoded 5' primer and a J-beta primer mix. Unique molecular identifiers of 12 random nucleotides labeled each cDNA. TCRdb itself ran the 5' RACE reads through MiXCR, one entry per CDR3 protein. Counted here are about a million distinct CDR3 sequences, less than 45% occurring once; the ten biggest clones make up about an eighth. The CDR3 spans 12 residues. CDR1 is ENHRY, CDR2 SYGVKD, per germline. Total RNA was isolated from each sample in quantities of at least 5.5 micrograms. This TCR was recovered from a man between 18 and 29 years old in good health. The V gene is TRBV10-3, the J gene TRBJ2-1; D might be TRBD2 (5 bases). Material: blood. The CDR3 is CAIGEGVNEQFF. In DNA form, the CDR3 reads TGTGCCATCGGTGAGGGAGTGAATGAGCAGTTCTTC.